This T cell receptor (beta chain) appears in the sequencing data of a study of T cells in narcolepsy. Generated by immunoSEQ multiplex PCR, the TCRdb table keeps only in-frame clones and is missing some. Found here are about 40,000 clones, 70% to 85% of them singletons; the top ten hold roughly 1.6%. The V gene's germline CDR1 is ENHRY and CDR2 SYGVKD. This CDR3 has 14 amino acids. The trim removed 5 bases at V and 3 bases at J, leaving 2 bases unmatched. Sequencing used CD45RA- memory CD4+ T cells from PBMCs. This chain connects TRBV10-3 to TRBJ2-1; 9 bases are shared with TRBD1. The TCR originated in a human donor with narcolepsy. The chain's CDR3 is CAISPGQGYNEQFF. The CDR3 nucleotides are TGTGCCATCAGTCCGGGACAGGGCTACAATGAGCAGTTCTTC.